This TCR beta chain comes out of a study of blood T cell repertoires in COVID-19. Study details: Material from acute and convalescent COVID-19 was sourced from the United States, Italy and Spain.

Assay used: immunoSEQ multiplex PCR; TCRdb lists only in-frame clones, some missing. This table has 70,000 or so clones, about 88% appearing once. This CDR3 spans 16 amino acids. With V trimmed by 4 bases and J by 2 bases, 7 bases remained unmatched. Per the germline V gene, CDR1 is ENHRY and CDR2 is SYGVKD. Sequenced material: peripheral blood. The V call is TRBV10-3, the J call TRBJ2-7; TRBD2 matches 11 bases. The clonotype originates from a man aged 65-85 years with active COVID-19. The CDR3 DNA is TGTGCCATCAGTGGGCCTGTAGCGGGAGGGACCTACGAGCAGTACTTC. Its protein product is CAISGPVAGGTYEQYF.